The T cell receptor (beta chain) described here comes from a study of blood T cell repertoires in COVID-19. For the study at large: Italy, Spain and the United States were the sources of the convalescent and acute COVID-19 samples. From T cells, B-cell-depleted T cells, or PBMCs came the material, which was cDNA or gDNA.

Authors' methods: How many nucleated cells were present was estimated from reference gene primer amplification. This table comes from immunoSEQ multiplex PCR, and its TCRdb copy is limited to in-frame clones, with some not included. Clone size and the V and J calls come from that table; the DNA yielded D and trimming. The sample records more than 110,000 clones, approximately 78% being singletons. CDR1 and CDR2 from the germline V gene are MNHEY and SVGEGT. The junction had 5 bases not matched to a gene; V was cut back by 4 bases and J by 2 bases. The CDR3 totals 16 residues. The receptor was derived from a woman of 80 years or more with acute or convalescent COVID-19. Specimen: peripheral blood. J is TRBJ2-4 and V is TRBV6-2 or TRBV6-3; TRBD1 agrees at 10 bases. The CDR3 DNA sequence: TGTGCCAGCAGTTCCTCGGGACAGGGGACCAAAAACATTCAGTACTTC. Translation gives CASSSSGQGTKNIQYF.